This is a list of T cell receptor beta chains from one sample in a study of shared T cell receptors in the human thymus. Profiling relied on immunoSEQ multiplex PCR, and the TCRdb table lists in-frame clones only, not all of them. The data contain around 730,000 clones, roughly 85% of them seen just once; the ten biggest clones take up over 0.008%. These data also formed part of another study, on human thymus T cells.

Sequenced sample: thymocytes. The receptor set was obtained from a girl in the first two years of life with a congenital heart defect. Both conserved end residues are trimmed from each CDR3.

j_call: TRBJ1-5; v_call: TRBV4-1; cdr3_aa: ASSRGGWSELAYQPQH
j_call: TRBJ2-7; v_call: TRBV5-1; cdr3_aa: ASRREIGDESSYEQY
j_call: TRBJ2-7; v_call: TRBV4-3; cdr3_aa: ASSQEQGYEQY
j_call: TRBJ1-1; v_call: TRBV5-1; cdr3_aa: ASSRGGGTEAF
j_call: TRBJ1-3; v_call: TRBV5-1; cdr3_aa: ASSLASSLTASGNTIY
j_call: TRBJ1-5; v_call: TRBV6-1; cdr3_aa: ASSESRQGDYSNQPQH
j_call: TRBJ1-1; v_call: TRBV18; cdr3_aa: ASSQPTGGRTEAF
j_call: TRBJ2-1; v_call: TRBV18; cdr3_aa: ASSFSTDNEQF
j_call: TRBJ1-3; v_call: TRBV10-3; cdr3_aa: AISGILQGSSFSRGNTIY
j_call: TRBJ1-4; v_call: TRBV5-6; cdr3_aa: ASSFDREATNEKLF
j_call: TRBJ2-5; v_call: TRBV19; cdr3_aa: ASSHRGQGPKETQY
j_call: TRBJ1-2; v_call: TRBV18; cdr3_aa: ASSPQGQGYGYT
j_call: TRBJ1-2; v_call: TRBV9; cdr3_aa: ASSVSPDYGYT